The clone carrying this T cell receptor beta chain was seen ten or more times. The antigen is unknown. This specimen belongs to a study of T-cell reconstitution after alpha-beta-depleted transplantation in children. Per germline, CDR1 MNHNS and CDR2 SASEGT. The CDR3 consists of 15 residues. V lost 6 bases and J 5 bases, leaving 17 bases between the germline ends. Notes on the study in general: Some patients' high day-60 TCRbeta diversity was traced to surviving recipient T cells and thymic progenitors. Roughly two months post-transplant, alpha-beta T cells reportedly originated from several hundred graft clones that had expanded. A year post-transplant, T-cell counts and diversity derived mostly from newly produced T cells.

Unique molecular identifiers were used to barcode this TCRbeta library. TCRdb reprocessed the PCR reads with MiXCR, giving one entry per CDR3 protein. Of roughly 500,000 distinct CDR3 sequences listed, more than 9% are singletons. This sequence was found in a child under 10 years old with inherited bone marrow failure, due to receive a stem cell transplant. V gene TRBV6-1 combines with J gene TRBJ1-5; possibly TRBD1 for D (5 bases). This sample comprised PBMCs, obtained before TCRalphabeta/CD19-depleted stem cell transplant. The CDR3 DNA sequence: TGTGCCAGCAGCTCCGGTAAGCGGGGGTATCAGCCCCAGCATTTT. Protein: CASSSGKRGYQPQHF.